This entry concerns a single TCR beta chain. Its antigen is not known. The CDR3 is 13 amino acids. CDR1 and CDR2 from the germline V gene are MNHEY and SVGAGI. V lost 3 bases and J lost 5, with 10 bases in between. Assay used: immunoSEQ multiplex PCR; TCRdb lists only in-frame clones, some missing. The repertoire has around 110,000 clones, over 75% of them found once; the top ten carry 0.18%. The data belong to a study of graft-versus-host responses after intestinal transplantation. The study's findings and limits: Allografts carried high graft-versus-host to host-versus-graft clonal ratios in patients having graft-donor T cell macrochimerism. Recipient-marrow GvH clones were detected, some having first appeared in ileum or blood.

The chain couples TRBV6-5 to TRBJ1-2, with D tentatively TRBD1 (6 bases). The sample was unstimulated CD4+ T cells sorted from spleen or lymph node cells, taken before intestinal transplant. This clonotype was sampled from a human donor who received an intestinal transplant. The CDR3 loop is CASSYAQGYGYTF. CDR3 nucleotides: TGTGCCAGCAGTTATGCACAGGGTTATGGCTACACCTTC.